The entry that follows covers one T cell receptor (beta chain) sequence. Germline V gene data show CDR1 as SQVTM and CDR2 as ANQGSEA. The length of the CDR3 is 12 residues. Trimming stripped 7 bases from V and 3 bases from J, with 12 bases between. This PCR relied on a set of 60 Vbeta primers and 13 Jbeta primers. Some clones are missing from TCRdb's copy, which holds only in-frame ones; the method was immunoSEQ multiplex PCR. Counted here are approximately 170,000 clones, 65% to 85% occurring once; the ten biggest clones make up approximately 2.3%. These data come from a study of cytomegalovirus exposure and HLA in healthy donors.

The sample was PBMCs. The clonotype was recovered from a male donor in good health and CMV-seronegative. This sequence joins TRBV29-1 and TRBJ1-1, with D possibly TRBD1 on 5 matching bases. The CDR3 DNA is TGCAGCGCCGAGTGGGGGGACACTGAAGCTTTCTTT. This encodes CSAEWGDTEAFF.